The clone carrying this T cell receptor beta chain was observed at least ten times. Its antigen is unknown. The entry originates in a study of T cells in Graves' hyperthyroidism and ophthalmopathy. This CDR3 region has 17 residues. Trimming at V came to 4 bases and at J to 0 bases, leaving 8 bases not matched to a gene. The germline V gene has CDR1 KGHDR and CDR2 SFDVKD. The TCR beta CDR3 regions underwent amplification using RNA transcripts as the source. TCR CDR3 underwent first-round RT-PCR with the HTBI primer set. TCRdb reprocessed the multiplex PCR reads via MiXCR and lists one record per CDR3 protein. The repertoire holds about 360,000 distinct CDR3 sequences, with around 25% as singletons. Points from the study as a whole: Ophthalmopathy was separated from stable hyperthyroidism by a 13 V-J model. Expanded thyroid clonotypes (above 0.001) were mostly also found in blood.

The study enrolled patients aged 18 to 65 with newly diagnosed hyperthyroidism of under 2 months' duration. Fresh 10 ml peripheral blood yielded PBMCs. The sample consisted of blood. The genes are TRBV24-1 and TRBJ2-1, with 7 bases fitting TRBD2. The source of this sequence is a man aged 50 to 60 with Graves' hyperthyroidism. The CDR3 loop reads CATSDPLAANSYNEQFF. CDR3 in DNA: TGTGCCACCAGTGACCCGCTAGCGGCAAACTCCTACAATGAGCAGTTCTTC.